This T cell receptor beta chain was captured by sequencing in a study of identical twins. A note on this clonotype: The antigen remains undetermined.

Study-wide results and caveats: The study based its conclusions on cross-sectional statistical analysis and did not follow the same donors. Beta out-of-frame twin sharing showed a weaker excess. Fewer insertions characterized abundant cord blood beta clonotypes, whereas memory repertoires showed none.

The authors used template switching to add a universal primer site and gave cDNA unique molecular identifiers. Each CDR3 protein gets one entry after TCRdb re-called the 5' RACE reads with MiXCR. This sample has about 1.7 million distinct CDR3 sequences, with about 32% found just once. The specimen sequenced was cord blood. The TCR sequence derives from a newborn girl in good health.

The CDR3, as DNA: TGCAGTGCCGCCGGGATTTATGGCTACACCTTC. It is translated as CSAAGIYGYTF. The V gene is TRBV20-1, the J gene TRBJ1-2; D remains ambiguous. Trimming pared 6 bases from V and 5 bases from J, leaving 10 bases between. The CDR3 length is 11 residues. The germline gives CDR1 DFQATT, CDR2 SNEGSKA (reference sequence).